The rows below give T cell receptor beta chains drawn from one sample of a study of response to subunit inactivated influenza vaccine. Each CDR3 protein gets one entry after TCRdb re-called the RT-PCR reads with MiXCR. The table lists fewer than 600,000 distinct CDR3 sequences, roughly 7.6% of them singletons, with 13% in the top ten. The sample consisted of PBMCs from blood, taken less than 30 months after vaccination. These receptors all come from a man aged 50 to 69 who received an inactivated influenza vaccine. CDR3s include the opening cysteine and the closing phenylalanine or tryptophan. The D gene is left open where the match is weak. Rows may omit the clone size; those that give it use once, few, many or a size class.

v_gene,abundance,d_gene,j_gene,CDR3aa,CDR3nt
TRBV10-3,NA,TRBD1,TRBJ2-1,CAISESSGTGYNEQFF,TGTGCCATCAGTGAGTCATCGGGGACAGGATACAATGAGCAGTTCTTC
TRBV7-2,many,NA,TRBJ2-1,CASSLRGGRTNEQFF,TGTGCCAGCAGCTTACGGGGCGGCCGAACCAATGAGCAGTTCTTC
TRBV28,few,TRBD2,TRBJ2-1,CASSSLFSGGATGEQFF,TGTGCCAGCAGTTCTCTGTTCAGCGGGGGGGCGACGGGTGAGCAGTTCTTC
TRBV11-3,NA,TRBD2,TRBJ2-2,CASSPGLADFTGELFF,TGTGCCAGCAGCCCTGGACTAGCGGACTTCACCGGGGAGCTGTTTTTT
TRBV15,many,TRBD2,TRBJ2-1,CATSLGLGLAAYEQFF,TGTGCCACCAGCCTAGGTTTGGGACTAGCGGCATATGAGCAGTTCTTC
TRBV10-3,few,NA,TRBJ2-7,CATRDNYEQYF,TGTGCCACCCGGGACAACTACGAGCAGTACTTC
TRBV7-2,few,NA,TRBJ2-7,CASSSLGLFYEQYF,TGTGCCAGCAGCTCCCTAGGTCTCTTTTACGAGCAGTACTTC
TRBV4-3,few,NA,TRBJ2-6,CASSQELGSGANVLTF,TGCGCCAGCAGCCAAGAGTTGGGATCTGGGGCCAACGTCCTGACTTTC
TRBV20-1,NA,TRBD2,TRBJ2-7,CSASGRAMYEQYF,TGCAGTGCTAGCGGGAGGGCCATGTACGAGCAGTACTTC
TRBV11-3,many,NA,TRBJ2-2,CASSLRGSGELFF,TGTGCCAGCAGCCTGAGGGGGTCCGGGGAGCTGTTTTTT
TRBV4-1,NA,NA,TRBJ1-3,CASSQEQGSGNTIYF,TGCGCCAGCAGCCAAGAGCAGGGCTCTGGAAACACCATATATTTT
TRBV20-1,many,TRBD1,TRBJ1-2,CSATGTGSYGYTF,TGCAGTGCTACCGGGACAGGGTCCTATGGCTACACCTTC
TRBV12-3/TRBV12-4,many,NA,TRBJ2-7,CASSSERGAYEQYF,TGTGCCAGCAGTTCCGAAAGGGGGGCCTACGAGCAGTACTTC
TRBV28,many,NA,TRBJ2-3,CASSLSIGGRVDTQYF,TGTGCCAGCAGTTTATCGATAGGGGGGAGAGTAGATACGCAGTATTTT
TRBV4-2,NA,TRBD1,TRBJ1-1,CASSQALQGARPEAFF,TGTGCCAGCAGCCAAGCCCTACAGGGGGCGCGACCTGAAGCTTTCTTT
TRBV20-1,NA,TRBD2,TRBJ2-5,CSAEGLAGIKETQYF,TGCAGTGCAGAGGGACTAGCGGGGATTAAAGAGACCCAGTACTTC
TRBV6-2/TRBV6-3,few,NA,TRBJ1-1,CASSYSGRGANTEAFF,TGTGCCAGCAGTTACTCGGGGAGGGGCGCGAACACTGAAGCTTTCTTT
TRBV7-2,many,NA,TRBJ1-1,CASSVNIGGSYEAFF,TGTGCCAGCAGCGTTAACATCGGGGGCAGCTATGAAGCTTTCTTT
TRBV18,few,NA,TRBJ2-3,CASSPDSTYTDTQYF,TGTGCCAGCTCACCCGACAGCACCTACACAGATACGCAGTATTTT
TRBV3-1,few,TRBD1,TRBJ2-1,CASSRCRQGAANEQFF,TGTGCCAGCAGCCGATGCCGACAGGGGGCGGCGAATGAGCAGTTCTTC
TRBV6-2/TRBV6-3,NA,NA,TRBJ2-1,CASSFNRVGNEQFF,TGTGCCAGCAGTTTCAACAGGGTGGGCAATGAGCAGTTCTTC
TRBV6-2/TRBV6-3,many,NA,TRBJ2-7,CASSYGGSTYEQYF,TGTGCCAGCAGTTATGGGGGCTCCACCTACGAGCAGTACTTC
TRBV5-1,few,NA,TRBJ2-7,CASSLAGAGTYEQYF,TGCGCCAGCAGCCTTGCTGGTGCAGGAACCTACGAGCAGTACTTC
TRBV5-5,few,NA,TRBJ1-2,CASSLARLGGYTF,TGTGCCAGCAGCTTGGCCCGTCTCGGGGGCTACACCTTC
TRBV20-1,many,NA,TRBJ2-3,CSASPQNTDTQYF,TGCAGTGCTAGTCCTCAAAACACAGATACGCAGTATTTT
TRBV27,few,TRBD1,TRBJ2-7,CASSFRTTGGYEQYF,TGTGCCAGCAGTTTCAGAACCACAGGGGGTTACGAGCAGTACTTC
TRBV7-8,many,NA,TRBJ1-5,CASSLVGSNGRNQPQHF,TGTGCCAGCAGCTTAGTGGGTAGCAACGGACGCAATCAGCCCCAGCATTTT
TRBV11-1,many,TRBD1,TRBJ2-3,CASSPGQGASTDTQYF,TGTGCCAGCAGCCCCGGACAGGGGGCAAGCACAGATACGCAGTATTTT
TRBV4-3,few,NA,TRBJ2-5,CASSQPSEGETQYF,TGCGCCAGCAGCCAACCGTCTGAAGGGGAGACCCAGTACTTC
TRBV5-1,NA,NA,TRBJ2-7,CASSLRDIPYEQYF,TGCGCCAGCAGCTTAAGGGACATTCCCTACGAGCAGTACTTC
TRBV7-9,NA,NA,TRBJ1-1,CASSLPQAPEAFF,TGTGCCAGCAGCTTACCCCAGGCCCCTGAAGCTTTCTTT
TRBV19,few,NA,TRBJ2-5,CASSIRAGAYQETQYF,TGTGCCAGTAGTATCCGGGCGGGGGCGTACCAAGAGACCCAGTACTTC
TRBV20-1,NA,TRBD1,TRBJ2-7,CSARDGNRGSYEQYF,TGCAGTGCTAGAGACGGAAACAGGGGGTCCTACGAGCAGTACTTC
TRBV20-1,many,TRBD1,TRBJ2-7,CSAARQGFYEQYF,TGCAGTGCAGCAAGACAGGGCTTTTACGAGCAGTACTTC
TRBV11-2,NA,TRBD1,TRBJ2-2,CASSALTGGNGELFF,TGTGCCAGCAGCGCCTTGACAGGGGGCAACGGGGAGCTGTTTTTT
TRBV5-1,few,TRBD1,TRBJ2-1,CASSQSGTVYNEQFF,TGCGCCAGCAGCCAATCCGGGACAGTGTACAATGAGCAGTTCTTC
TRBV19,NA,TRBD2,TRBJ2-7,CASRRTSGYEQYF,TGTGCCAGTAGACGGACTAGCGGGTACGAGCAGTACTTC
TRBV10-3,NA,TRBD2,TRBJ2-7,CAISRTTSSLEQYF,TGTGCCATCAGTAGAACGACTAGCTCCCTCGAGCAGTACTTC
TRBV7-2,many,NA,TRBJ2-3,CASSPPSRGTQYF,TGTGCCAGCAGCCCCCCCAGCAGGGGTACGCAGTATTTT
TRBV10-3,few,NA,TRBJ2-5,CAISESIAETQYF,TGTGCCATCAGTGAGTCAATAGCTGAGACCCAGTACTTC
TRBV9,many,NA,TRBJ2-2,CASSNRGTGELFF,TGTGCCAGCAGCAACAGAGGCACCGGGGAGCTGTTTTTT
TRBV6-5,few,TRBD2,TRBJ2-7,CASSYSLGGRPPYEQYF,TGTGCCAGCAGTTACTCGCTCGGCGGGAGGCCCCCCTACGAGCAGTACTTC
TRBV5-1,medium-sized,TRBD1,TRBJ2-3,CASSLGQGAADTQYF,TGTGCCAGCAGCTTGGGCCAGGGGGCCGCAGATACGCAGTATTTT
TRBV2,NA,TRBD2,TRBJ2-1,CASKRTSGYNEQFF,TGTGCCAGCAAAAGGACTAGCGGATACAATGAGCAGTTCTTC
TRBV9,few,NA,TRBJ2-1,CASRAGDGYNEQFF,TGTGCCAGCAGGGCAGGGGACGGATACAATGAGCAGTTCTTC
TRBV27,NA,NA,TRBJ2-5,CASSYGPSVETQYF,TGTGCCAGCAGTTATGGCCCGAGCGTAGAGACCCAGTACTTC
TRBV28,few,TRBD2,TRBJ2-5,CASSLFLLAGGTQYF,TGTGCCAGCAGTTTATTTTTACTAGCGGGGGGGACCCAGTACTTC
TRBV12-3/TRBV12-4,few,NA,TRBJ2-4,CASSLVLGEAKNIQYF,TGTGCCAGCAGTTTGGTTCTTGGGGAAGCCAAAAACATTCAGTACTTC
TRBV18,many,TRBD2,TRBJ2-7,CASSPPSGITYEQYF,TGTGCCAGCTCACCGCCTAGCGGGATTACCTACGAGCAGTACTTC
TRBV28,NA,TRBD2,TRBJ2-1,CASSGMTSGTFNEQFF,TGTGCCAGCAGTGGAATGACTAGCGGCACTTTCAATGAGCAGTTCTTC
TRBV12-3/TRBV12-4,NA,NA,TRBJ1-2,CASSLVGVLYGYTF,TGTGCCAGCAGTTTAGTGGGGGTTCTTTACGGCTACACCTTC
TRBV7-9,NA,TRBD1,TRBJ2-7,CASTQDRARYEQYF,TGTGCCAGCACGCAGGACAGGGCCCGCTACGAGCAGTACTTC
TRBV29-1,few,NA,TRBJ2-5,CSVEWGQGGETQYF,TGCAGCGTTGAATGGGGGCAGGGAGGGGAGACCCAGTACTTC
TRBV27,few,NA,TRBJ1-5,CASSLSPQGGQPQHF,TGTGCCAGCAGTTTATCGCCTCAAGGGGGTCAGCCCCAGCATTTT
TRBV7-2,NA,NA,TRBJ2-2,CASSPSGLGTGELFF,TGTGCCAGCAGCCCGTCGGGGTTAGGCACCGGGGAGCTGTTTTTT
TRBV6-5,many,TRBD2,TRBJ2-7,CASSSGGAGAVYEQYF,TGTGCCAGCAGTTCGGGTGGAGCGGGAGCTGTCTACGAGCAGTACTTC